One T cell receptor beta chain is described in this entry. The CDR3 length is 13 residues. Germline V gene data show CDR1 as KGHDR and CDR2 as SFDVKD. V gave up 3 bases and J gave up 6 bases, with 10 bases separating them. These data are taken from a study of CD8 T cells in Susac syndrome. RNA, at about 0.45 to 1 ug, was reverse transcribed with random hexamers. TCRdb called the immunoSEQ multiplex PCR reads again in MiXCR, with one record for every CDR3 protein. The table records a few hundred thousand distinct CDR3 sequences, 80% to 95% of them present only once. The origin of this receptor is a human donor with multiple sclerosis. The chain couples TRBV24-1 to TRBJ1-1; D gene uncertain. The source material was CD8+ T cells from PBMCs. The DNA of the CDR3 is TGTGCCACCAGTGATCCCCTAAGCGCTGAAGCTTTCTTT. Translation gives CATSDPLSAEAFF.